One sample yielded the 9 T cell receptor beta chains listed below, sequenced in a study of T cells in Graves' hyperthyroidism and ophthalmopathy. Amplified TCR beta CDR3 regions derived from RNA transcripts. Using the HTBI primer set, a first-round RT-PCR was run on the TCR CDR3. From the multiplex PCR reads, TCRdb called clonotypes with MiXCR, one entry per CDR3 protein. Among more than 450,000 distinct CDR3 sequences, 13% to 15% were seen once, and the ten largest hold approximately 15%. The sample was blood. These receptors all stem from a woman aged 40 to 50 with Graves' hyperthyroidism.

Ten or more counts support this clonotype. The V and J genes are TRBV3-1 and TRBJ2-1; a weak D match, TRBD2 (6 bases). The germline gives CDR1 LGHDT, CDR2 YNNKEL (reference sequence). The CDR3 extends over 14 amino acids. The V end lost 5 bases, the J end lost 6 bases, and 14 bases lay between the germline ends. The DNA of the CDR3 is TGTGCCAGCAGCATTCTAGCGAAAATCAATGAGCAGTTCTTC. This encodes CASSILAKINEQFF.

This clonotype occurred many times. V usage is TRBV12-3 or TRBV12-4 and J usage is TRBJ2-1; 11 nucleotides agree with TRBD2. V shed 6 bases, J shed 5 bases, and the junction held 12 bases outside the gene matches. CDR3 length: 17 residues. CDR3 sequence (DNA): TGTGCCAGCAGCCCAGACGTACTAGCGGGGGATCACAATGAGCAGTTCTTC. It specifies CASSPDVLAGDHNEQFF.

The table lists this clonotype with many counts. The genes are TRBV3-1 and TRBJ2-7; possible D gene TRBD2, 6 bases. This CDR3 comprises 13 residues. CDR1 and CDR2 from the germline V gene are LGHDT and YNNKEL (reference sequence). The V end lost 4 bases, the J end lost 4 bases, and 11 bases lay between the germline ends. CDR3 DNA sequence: TGTGCCAGCAGCCCCCTTGGGGGGTACGAGCAGTACTTC. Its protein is CASSPLGGYEQYF.

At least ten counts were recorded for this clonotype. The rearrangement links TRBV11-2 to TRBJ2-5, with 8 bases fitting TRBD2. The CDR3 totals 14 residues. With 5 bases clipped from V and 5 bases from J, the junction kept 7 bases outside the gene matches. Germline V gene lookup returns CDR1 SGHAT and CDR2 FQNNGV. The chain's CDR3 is CASSRSGGLETQYF. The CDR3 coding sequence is TGTGCCAGCAGCCGCTCGGGGGGGTTGGAGACCCAGTACTTC.

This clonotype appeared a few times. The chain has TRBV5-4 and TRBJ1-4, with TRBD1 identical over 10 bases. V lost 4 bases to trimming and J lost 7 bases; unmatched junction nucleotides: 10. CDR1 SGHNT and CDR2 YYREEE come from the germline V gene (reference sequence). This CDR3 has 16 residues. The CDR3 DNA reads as TGTGCCAGCAGCAAGGACAGGGGGGCGTCCAGTGAAAAACTGTTTTTT. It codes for CASSKDRGASSEKLFF.

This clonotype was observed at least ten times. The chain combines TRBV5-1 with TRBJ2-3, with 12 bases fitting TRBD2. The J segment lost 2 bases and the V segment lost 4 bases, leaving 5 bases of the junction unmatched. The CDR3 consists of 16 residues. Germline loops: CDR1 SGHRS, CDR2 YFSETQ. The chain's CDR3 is CASSRGLAGSTDTQYF. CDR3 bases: TGCGCCAGCAGCCGGGGACTAGCGGGCTCCACAGATACGCAGTATTTT.

This CDR3 is CASSQVLGREYEQYF. The CDR3, as DNA: TGCGCCAGCAGCCAAGTGTTAGGGAGGGAGTACGAGCAGTACTTC. V gene TRBV4-1 combines with J gene TRBJ2-7; 7 nucleotides align to TRBD2. With V trimmed by 1 base and J by 4 bases, 7 bases remained unmatched. This CDR3 is built from 15 residues. CDR1 is MGHRA, CDR2 YSYEKL, per germline.

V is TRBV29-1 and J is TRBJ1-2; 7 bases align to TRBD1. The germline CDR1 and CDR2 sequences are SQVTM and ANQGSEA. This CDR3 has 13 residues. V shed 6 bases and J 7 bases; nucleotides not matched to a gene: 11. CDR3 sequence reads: CSVNKQGIGGYTF. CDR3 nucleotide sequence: TGCAGCGTGAATAAACAGGGGATCGGTGGCTACACCTTC.

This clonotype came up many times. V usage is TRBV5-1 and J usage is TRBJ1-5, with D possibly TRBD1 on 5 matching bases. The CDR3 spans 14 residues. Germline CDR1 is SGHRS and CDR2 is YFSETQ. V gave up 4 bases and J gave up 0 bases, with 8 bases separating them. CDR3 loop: CASSRDGSNQPQHF. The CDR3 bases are TGCGCCAGCAGCCGGGACGGTAGCAATCAGCCCCAGCATTTT. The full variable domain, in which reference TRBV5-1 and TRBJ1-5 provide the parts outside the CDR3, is KAGVTQTPRYLIKTRGQQVTLSCSPISGHRSVSWYQQTPGQGLQFLFEYFSETQRNKGNFPGRFSGRQFSNSRSEMNVSTLELGDSALYLCASSRDGSNQPQHFGDGTRLSIL.